This entry lists 13 T cell receptor beta chains sequenced from one sample in a study of blood T cell repertoires in COVID-19. Assay used: immunoSEQ multiplex PCR; TCRdb lists only in-frame clones, some missing. The profile covers roughly 52,000 clones, with around 88% appearing a single time and around 25% taken by the ten largest. Material for sequencing was peripheral blood. All receptors derive from an elderly woman with acute or convalescent COVID-19.

This rearrangement joins TRBV5-1 to TRBJ2-5, with 9 bases that match TRBD1. The junction had 9 bases not matched to a gene; V was cut back by 5 bases and J by 4 bases. Germline loops: CDR1 SGHRS, CDR2 YFSETQ. The CDR3 runs to 15 residues. The CDR3 bases are TGCGCCAGCAGAAAACCGGGACAGGGAGTAGAGACCCAGTACTTC. Translated, it gives CASRKPGQGVETQYF.

The chain uses TRBV12-3 or TRBV12-4 and TRBJ1-1; D is unclear. The CDR3 is made up of 12 amino acids. Trimming removed 8 bases from V and 10 bases from J, with 17 bases in between. CDR3 coding DNA: TGTGCCAGCGGAATCTCACAGTCGGTAGCTTTCTTT. Its translation is CASGISQSVAFF.

The chain is built from TRBV27 and TRBJ2-3, with D maybe TRBD2 (6 bases). The length of the CDR3 is 14 residues. Germline lookup yields CDR1 MNHEY and CDR2 SMNVEV (reference sequence). V shed 4 bases and J shed 1 base, with 9 bases lying between them. The CDR3 DNA follows: TGTGCCAGCAGTTCGTCGGGGGGCACAGATACGCAGTATTTT. This sequence encodes CASSSSGGTDTQYF.

The chain combines TRBV20-1 with TRBJ2-1, with 10 bases matching TRBD2. The CDR3 runs 14 residues. Trimming took 3 bases from V and 4 from J; bases not matched to a gene: 3. CDR1 DFQATT and CDR2 SNEGSKA come from the germline V gene (reference sequence). The CDR3 is CSASASGGYNEQFF. As DNA, the CDR3 is TGCAGTGCTAGTGCTAGCGGGGGATACAATGAGCAGTTCTTC.

The V gene is TRBV6-5, the J gene TRBJ1-4; weak D call: TRBD1 (6 bases). Trimming took 0 bases from V and 8 from J, leaving 13 bases between them. The CDR3 consists of 15 residues. The germline CDR1 and CDR2 sequences are MNHEY and SVGAGI. This chain's CDR3 is CASSYSTGRREKLFF. DNA for the CDR3: TGTGCCAGCAGTTACTCGACAGGTCGGCGGGAAAAACTGTTTTTT.

The gene calls are TRBV5-1 and TRBJ1-5, with a possible D match to TRBD1 (6 bases). This CDR3 has 14 residues. V was cut by 0 bases and J by 2 bases, with 6 bases left in between. CDR1 and CDR2 from the germline V gene are SGHRS and YFSETQ. The DNA for the CDR3 is TGCGCCAGCAGCTTGGAGGGGGGCAATCAGCCCCAGCATTTT. This encodes CASSLEGGNQPQHF.

The rearrangement links TRBV10-3 to TRBJ2-2; D unclear. The V end was cut by 10 bases, the J end by 0 bases, with 9 bases between. The CDR3 extends over 13 amino acids. Germline V gives CDR1 ENHRY, CDR2 SYGVKD. The CDR3, as DNA: TGTGCCACCCAGGAAGCGAACACCGGGGAGCTGTTTTTT. Its translation: CATQEANTGELFF.

The V and J genes are TRBV5-5 and TRBJ2-4, with D uncertain. The germline V gene encodes CDR1 SGHKS and CDR2 YYEKEE (reference sequence). V was cut by 1 base and J by 0 bases, with 11 bases left in between. The CDR3 runs to 16 residues. The CDR3 loop reads CASSLREFSAKNIQYF. As DNA, the CDR3 is TGTGCCAGCAGCTTGAGAGAGTTTTCAGCCAAAAACATTCAGTACTTC.

This sequence joins TRBV28 and TRBJ2-7; tentatively, D is TRBD1 (6 bases). Germline CDR1 reads MDHEN; CDR2 reads SYDVKM. The CDR3 is made up of 13 amino acids. Trimming cost V 7 bases and J 6 bases, with 16 bases left between them. CDR3 protein: CASTPNDRSEQYF. As DNA, the CDR3 is TGTGCCAGCACGCCAAACGACAGGTCCGAGCAGTACTTC. Based on the CDR3 plus reference TRBV28 and TRBJ2-7, the full variable domain is DVKVTQSSRYLVKRTGEKVFLECVQDMDHENMFWYRQDPGLGLRLIYFSYDVKMKEKGDIPEGYSVSREKKERFSLILESASTNQTSMYLCASTPNDRSEQYFGPGTRLTVT.

This clone was seen a few times. The chain recombines TRBV24-1 with TRBJ2-3, with D hard to call. Trimming removed 4 bases at V and 0 bases at J, with 10 bases between. In germline, CDR1 is KGHDR, CDR2 SFDVKD. The CDR3 is 15 residues long. The CDR3 DNA is TGTGCCACCAGTGAAACGTCCGGGAGCACAGATACGCAGTATTTT. It is translated as CATSETSGSTDTQYF.

The gene calls are TRBV18 and TRBJ1-6; TRBD1 agrees at 9 bases. With V trimmed by 3 bases and J by 7 bases, 10 bases remained unmatched. The CDR3 sequence is 17 residues long. Germline-derived CDR1 and CDR2 are KGHSH and LQKENI. The CDR3 sequence is CASSPPRDRDSNSPLHF. CDR3 DNA: TGTGCCAGCTCACCCCCTAGGGACAGGGATTCGAATTCACCCCTCCACTTT.

V usage is TRBV11-2 and J usage is TRBJ2-2; a weak D match, TRBD1 (6 bases). Germline V gene data show CDR1 as SGHAT and CDR2 as FQNNGV. The CDR3 is 14 residues long. V was shortened by 3 bases and J by 5 bases, with 10 bases between the two germline ends. The CDR3 nucleotides read TGTGCCAGCAGCTTGCTTGGACAGACCGGGGAGCTGTTTTTT. Translating gives CASSLLGQTGELFF.

The chain joins TRBV27 to TRBJ2-7, with 7 bases that match TRBD1. Germline CDR1 and CDR2: MNHEY and SMNVEV (reference sequence). Unmatched junction bases numbered 5, after V lost 0 bases and J lost 0 bases. The CDR3 consists of 16 residues. DNA for the CDR3: TGTGCCAGCAGTTTATCTGACAGGGTCATCTCCTACGAGCAGTACGTC. It yields the protein CASSLSDRVISYEQYV.